This TCR beta chain was captured in a study of cytomegalovirus exposure and HLA in healthy donors (dated by TCRdb to about 2017). As for the study more broadly: In an earlier analysis of 587 of the donors, under 300 Gb of sequence data and 100 million or so unique TCR beta sequences from 180 million or so T cells were reported. Four or five DR-DQ haplotypes were handled as single units for association and clustering, since linkage in the cohort was strong. In a later analysis, previously published TCR beta repertoires from several hundred donors were re-analyzed and high-resolution HLA genotyping was added so that TCR occurrence patterns could be studied. Donor age, sex, ethnicity and CMV serostatus were collected together with the repertoire data. The genetic ancestry cluster associated with self-reported Caucasian donors included 70% to 85% of the roughly 400 genotyped donors. Every discovery cohort repertoire had been produced on one sequencing platform. The study profiled the T cell repertoires of approximately 700 subjects by immunosequencing and related them to cytomegalovirus serostatus. In a later genetic analysis, genome-wide SNP genotypes for about 65% of the roughly 670 donors were used, and that subset was treated as a discovery cohort. The number of donors typed differed by locus, with 629-630 for A, B, C, DRB1 and DQB1, roughly 520 for DQA1, approximately 580 for DPA1, and approximately 470 for DPB1. To predict cytomegalovirus infection status, the study brought together high-throughput TCR immunosequencing, statistical association of individual TCRs with disease status, and machine learning. Rather than using new phenotypic data, the later analysis identified candidate immune exposures from TCR beta sequences and from how often those sequences occurred across donors. To decide whether each TCR beta V gene segment behaved as functional or pseudogenic, an earlier analysis of some 600 of the donors relied on high-throughput TCR beta sequencing. Across some 400 genotyped donors of the cohort, an average of about 240,000 unique TCR beta nucleotide sequences per donor were sequenced, and 15% to 20% of those sequences were non-productive. HLA typing included class I and class II loci at four-digit resolution. About 300 gigabases of sequencing data and approximately 80 million unique TCR sequences were included in an early release covering over 600 HLA-typed donors. The study aimed to test whether cataloging public T cell receptors could reveal signatures of past pathogen exposure. Along with the 666-subject first cohort, a separate validation cohort of over a hundred different subjects was used. Overall results and qualifications from the work: In a later genetic analysis, fewer N-insertions in productive TCRs were reported among donors in an Asian-associated ancestry cluster than the roughly 700-donor mean. The earlier analysis of approximately 560 of the donors excluded about 16 rarely observed V segments, including chromosome 9 orphons, because counts were too low. A later analysis associated about 17,000 TCR beta sequences with specific HLA alleles at a false discovery rate of 0.05. An earlier analysis of around 540 of the donors showed that most TCR beta V segments appeared in productive rearrangements either about 87% or about 30% of the time, which broadly matched IMGT annotations. Presence/absence analyses assumed roughly uniform sequencing depth across donors, an assumption that may not hold. Strong co-occurrence of HLA alleles, especially DR and DQ, made assigning TCR associations to individual alleles difficult. Because some donors lacked HLA typing at each locus, the association tests relied only on the typed subset. A further reported finding was that TCR beta sequences accurately predicted the HLA-A and HLA-B alleles for most subjects in the first cohort. The classifier was reported to diagnose cytomegalovirus status with high specificity and sensitivity in both the original and validation cohorts. A cluster of highly shared sequence variants was judged likely to be a technical artifact of the sequencing pipeline. Across donors, most TCR sequences were observed very rarely, whereas some public TCRs were present in many individuals. A later analysis found that most CMV-associated TCR beta chains appeared HLA-restricted, with HLA associations seemingly driven largely by CMV exposure. The 87-base-pair reads could not distinguish some IMGT-functional V segments, including TRBV6-2 and TRBV6-3, so those segments were excluded. Correlated functional status among segregating V segments might reflect linkage disequilibrium, but an unknown experimental factor could not be ruled out. In a later analysis, HLA-associated TCR beta chains were found to be more clonally expanded and to have lower generation probabilities than equally common non-associated chains. The cohort was sequenced for TCR beta chains only, and without alpha or paired-chain data the features that could be detected were limited. In a later analysis, the rate of TCR association differed among HLA loci, with DRB1 alleles having the most associated TCRs and HLA-C alleles having the fewest. According to the authors, the approach could potentially be generalized to other disease states and immunological phenotypes. A later genetic analysis associated a missense DCLRE1C variant with V-gene and J-gene trimming of TCR beta chains, and an independent cohort replicated the association. CMV serostatus was the only immune exposure information available for the cohort. Several of the top co-occurrence clusters appeared to be linked to parvovirus B19, influenza, CMV and Epstein-Barr virus, according to a later analysis. A few of the identified cytomegalovirus-associated TCR beta chains were confirmed in vitro to be specific for cytomegalovirus antigens. A total of 150 to 200 TCR beta chains were listed by the study as associated with cytomegalovirus.

Remarks on this clone: Its cognate antigen has yet to be identified.

The cohort comprised fewer than 700 healthy bone marrow donors. Cohort members were all nominally healthy when sampled, although unrecorded immune exposures were likely present. The donor tested CMV seronegative and was one of the 352 seronegative cohort members. Each donor provided a peripheral blood sample, and peripheral blood mononuclear cells were used for TCR beta sequencing. The Qiagen DNeasy Blood Extraction Kit was used to extract genomic DNA from the blood cell samples. The germline V gene encodes CDR1 MNHEY and CDR2 SMNVEV (reference sequence). Taken from cysteine to phenylalanine, the CDR3 has 15 residues. Only the CDR3 portion is preserved as DNA: 45 bases, with reading frame beginning at the first base. Trimmed from V: 5 bases; trimmed from J: 6 bases; junction bases lacking a gene match: 9. The library relied on the immunoSEQ multiplex PCR assay. The multiplex PCR relied on a mix of 60 forward primers for TCR Vbeta segments and 13 reverse primers for TCR Jbeta segments. Amplification of the CDR3 region of rearranged TCR beta genes was performed with a multiplex PCR assay on genomic DNA. The amplified TCR beta libraries were sequenced on the Illumina HiSeq System as 87-base-pair reads. Per the authors' processing: A later analysis counted 75 million to 100 million unique TCR beta chains across the 690 or so repertoires, and around 9.9 million of these chains were shared by at least two donors. To remove PCR and sequencing errors, raw reads were error-corrected and collapsed into unique sequences using a nearest-neighbor algorithm that merged closely related sequences. V, D and J gene segments were assigned by aligning CDR3 sequences to IMGT reference sequences. For a sequence to be retained, a match of at least six nucleotides was required to both a V gene segment and a J gene segment. Rearrangements were classified as productive when the CDR3 lacked stop codons and remained in frame with V and J, and all other rearrangements were classified as non-productive. Following IMGT convention, CDR3 was defined as the stretch from the second conserved V-encoded cysteine up to the conserved J-encoded phenylalanine. In an earlier analysis of around 640 of the donors, sequences lacking an unambiguous match to a single V gene segment were excluded. An earlier analysis of a few hundred of the donors called V segments functional above 56.7% productive rearrangements and segregating when the between-donor standard deviation exceeded 5%. A statistical classification framework was developed to diagnose cytomegalovirus status using the catalog of TCR beta chain sequences. In a later analysis, TCR nucleotide sequences were compared against IMGT/GENE-DB human TR gene sequences so that V and J genes could be assigned. In a later analysis, CDR3 sequences and most-parsimonious VDJ recombination scenarios were assigned using the TCRdist pipeline. A later analysis defined each TCR beta chain by its CDR3 amino acid sequence plus V-gene family, and excluded reads lacking a unique V-gene family. As a way to deal with suspected cross-contamination and a sequencing artifact, a later analysis dropped 500 to 700 nucleotide sequences that were highly shared and had low generation probability. In a later analysis, a clonal expansion index was calculated for each public chain from normalized within-repertoire ranks of inferred template counts. In a later analysis, generation probabilities were computed using a VDJ recombination model fitted to out-of-frame rearrangements, and the results were checked against IGoR. A later analysis scored TCR-TCR, TCR-HLA and TCR-CMV co-occurrence with hypergeometric tests, applying a repertoire-size bias correction to TCR pairs. A later analysis estimated false discovery rates by permuting HLA or CMV assignments 20 times. In a later analysis, co-occurring TCRs were grouped using DBSCAN, with TCRdist sequence similarity added in when clustering inside HLA-allele-positive subsets. Repertoires with fewer than 30,000 or more than 120,000 public chains, plus five repertoires with anomalous nucleotide sharing, were excluded from co-occurrence clustering. Here the immuneACCESS table is served through TCRdb, limited to in-frame sequences with V and J called. Missing clones are a known gap in these copies; in checked studies unresolved V genes cover under half, and the rest lacks a known reason. V, J and clone size are those of that table, while D and trimming were read from the DNA. The sample's table covers 50,000 to 70,000 clones. Clones ranked in the top ten supply approximately 4.3% of the sample.

The source material was PBMCs. The V and J genes are TRBV27 and TRBJ2-7; TRBD1 matches 11 bases in the middle. The sequence was obtained from a male donor in good health and CMV-seronegative. The CDR3 loop reads CASSPTGTGGGEQYF. The DNA is TGTGCCAGCAGTCCCACCGGGACAGGGGGGGGCGAGCAGTACTTC.